A selection of T cell receptor beta chains follows, all from one sample in a study of CD8+ T cells in alopecia areata. Only in-frame clones appear in the TCRdb table, and some are missing; sequencing was by immunoSEQ multiplex PCR. The repertoire includes 200,000 to 250,000 clones, roughly two fifths of them detected once, and roughly 0.5% sits in the top ten. The sample in question was CD4+ T cells sorted from blood, obtained at roughly week 30, from a patient treated with tofacitinib. Receptors were obtained from a human donor with alopecia areata. Both conserved end residues are part of each CDR3. The order of the fields is D gene, J gene, V gene, CDR3 length, clone size, CDR3 protein, CDR3 DNA. D genes are given only for firm matches. The size field is filled for only some rows; it gives once, few, many or a size class.

NA	TRBJ2-5	TRBV30	12	NA	CAWSVGRETQYF	TGTGCCTGGAGTGTAGGTCGAGAGACCCAGTACTTC
TRBD2	TRBJ2-1	TRBV7-3	15	NA	CASSLASGGNNEQFF	TGTGCCAGCAGCTTGGCTAGCGGGGGGAACAATGAGCAGTTCTTC
TRBD2	TRBJ2-7	TRBV5-6	14	NA	CASRLAGGSYEQYF	TGTGCCAGCCGACTAGCGGGAGGGAGCTACGAGCAGTACTTC
TRBD1	TRBJ1-2	TRBV30	13	few	CAWTGQGLYGYTF	TGTGCCTGGACCGGACAGGGGCTCTATGGCTACACCTTC
NA	TRBJ2-7	TRBV25-1	14	NA	CASSDPRQTYEQYF	TGTGCCAGCAGTGATCCGAGACAGACCTACGAGCAGTACTTC
TRBD2	TRBJ2-1	TRBV7-9	15	few	CASSRSGSSYNEQFF	TGTGCCAGCAGCCGGAGCGGGAGCTCCTACAATGAGCAGTTCTTC
NA	TRBJ2-1	TRBV10-3	12	NA	CAISLSYNEQFF	TGTGCCATCAGCCTTTCCTACAATGAGCAGTTCTTC
NA	TRBJ1-2	TRBV29-1	13	many	CSVAWADNPGYTF	TGCAGCGTTGCCTGGGCCGATAATCCTGGCTACACCTTC
TRBD2	TRBJ2-2	TRBV7-3	20	once	CASSLSPLAGAHMNTGELFF	TGTGCCAGCAGCTTAAGCCCCCTAGCGGGGGCCCACATGAACACCGGGGAGCTGTTTTTT
NA	TRBJ2-7	TRBV4-1	13	NA	CASSPTGLYEQYF	TGCGCCAGCTCCCCGACAGGTCTGTACGAGCAGTACTTC
NA	TRBJ2-7	TRBV7-9	14	once	CASSLAQEGREQYF	TGTGCCAGCAGCTTAGCGCAAGAGGGCCGCGAGCAGTACTTC
TRBD1	TRBJ1-1	TRBV2	12	NA	CASRGQGTEAFF	TGTGCCAGCAGGGGACAGGGCACTGAAGCTTTCTTT
TRBD1	TRBJ1-2	TRBV5-6	15	NA	CASSYEGQGNYGYTF	TGTGCCAGCAGCTACGAAGGACAGGGGAACTATGGCTACACCTTC
NA	TRBJ2-6	TRBV7-2	19	NA	CASSASWSVLLSGANVLTF	TGTGCCAGCAGCGCCTCTTGGAGCGTACTCCTCTCTGGGGCCAACGTCCTGACTTTC
NA	TRBJ2-2	TRBV5-1	13	NA	CASSLRDNLGLFF	TGCGCCAGCAGCTTGAGGGACAACCTTGGGCTGTTTTTT
NA	TRBJ2-2	TRBV9	16	NA	CASSVSRGAGTGELFF	TGTGCCAGCAGCGTGTCGCGGGGTGCGGGAACCGGGGAGCTGTTTTTT
TRBD1	TRBJ2-7	TRBV10-3	16	NA	CAISESGGTGTYEQYF	TGTGCCATCAGTGAGTCAGGCGGGACAGGGACCTACGAGCAGTACTTC
NA	TRBJ2-1	TRBV11-2	16	many	CASSLGGQHSYNEQFF	TGTGCCAGCAGCTTAGGGGGCCAACACTCCTACAATGAGCAGTTCTTC
TRBD1	TRBJ2-5	TRBV7-3	15	NA	CASSDRDRGLGTQYF	TGTGCCAGCAGCGACCGGGACAGGGGGCTAGGGACCCAGTACTTC
NA	TRBJ2-2	TRBV6-1	15	NA	CASIVEGANTGELFF	TGTGCCAGCATCGTCGAGGGAGCGAACACCGGGGAGCTGTTTTTT
NA	TRBJ1-1	TRBV9	12	NA	CAAGVRKTEAFF	TGTGCCGCTGGCGTTCGGAAAACTGAAGCTTTCTTT
NA	TRBJ1-3	TRBV6-5	13	NA	CASSRSSGNTIYF	TGTGCCAGCAGTCGAAGCTCTGGAAACACCATATATTTT
NA	TRBJ1-1	TRBV29-1	12	few	CSVEMQPTEAFF	TGCAGCGTTGAAATGCAGCCCACTGAAGCTTTCTTT
TRBD1	TRBJ1-2	TRBV19	15	NA	CASTDPGQGYYGYTF	TGTGCCAGTACCGACCCGGGACAGGGATACTATGGCTACACCTTC
TRBD1	TRBJ1-2	TRBV6-1	13	NA	CATWTGGSNGYTF	TGTGCCACCTGGACAGGGGGGAGTAATGGCTACACCTTC
NA	TRBJ2-3	TRBV6-5	15	once	CASSLGTLFTDTQYF	TGTGCCAGCAGCCTAGGGACATTGTTCACAGATACGCAGTATTTT
NA	TRBJ1-5	TRBV2	14	NA	CASSVGGVGQPQHF	TGTGCCAGCAGTGTGGGGGGAGTAGGTCAGCCCCAGCATTTT
NA	TRBJ1-2	TRBV7-9	12	NA	CASSSRNYGYTF	TGTGCCAGCAGCTCGCGGAACTATGGCTACACCTTC
TRBD1	TRBJ1-4	TRBV6-6	12	NA	CASRTGGEKLFF	TGTGCCAGTAGGACAGGGGGCGAAAAACTGTTTTTT
TRBD1	TRBJ1-2	TRBV9	13	NA	CASRTTGDYGYTF	TGTGCCAGCCGGACGACAGGGGACTATGGCTACACCTTC
NA	TRBJ2-5	TRBV7-2	17	many	CASNQDRAHPLQETQYF	TGTGCCAGCAATCAGGACAGAGCACATCCTCTACAAGAGACCCAGTACTTC
NA	TRBJ1-1	TRBV7-6	14	few	CASSLARGNTEAFF	TGTGCCAGCAGCTTAGCGAGGGGAAACACTGAAGCTTTCTTT
TRBD2	TRBJ2-1	TRBV25-1	15	NA	CASSESVAGGGEQFF	TGTGCCAGCAGTGAATCGGTAGCGGGAGGTGGCGAGCAGTTCTTC
NA	TRBJ2-4	TRBV29-1	14	NA	CSVEIDYLGNIQYF	TGCAGCGTCGAAATCGACTACCTAGGAAACATTCAGTACTTC
NA	TRBJ1-1	TRBV30	15	few	CAWSVWDGGKAEAFF	TGTGCCTGGAGTGTATGGGACGGGGGAAAAGCTGAAGCTTTCTTT
TRBD1	TRBJ2-7	TRBV30	15	NA	CAWSAPTGGSYEQYF	TGTGCCTGGAGTGCCCCGACAGGGGGCAGTTACGAGCAGTACTTC
NA	TRBJ1-2	TRBV4-2	17	NA	CASSQGGGTRDNYGYTF	TGTGCCAGCAGCCAAGGGGGGGGGACGAGGGACAACTATGGCTACACCTTC
NA	TRBJ2-1	TRBV20-1	10	NA	CSARDLEQFF	TGCAGTGCGAGGGACCTTGAGCAGTTCTTC
NA	TRBJ2-3	TRBV2	17	NA	CASSGGLGRATADTQYF	TGTGCCAGCAGTGGGGGCCTGGGCAGGGCAACGGCAGATACGCAGTATTTT
NA	TRBJ2-7	TRBV5-4	14	few	CASSSLTGTVEQYF	TGTGCCAGCAGCTCCCTCACAGGGACCGTCGAGCAGTACTTC
TRBD2	TRBJ2-4	TRBV7-2	18	few	CASSFRLAGGLAKNIQYF	TGTGCCAGCAGCTTTCGGCTAGCGGGGGGGCTGGCCAAAAACATTCAGTACTTC
NA	TRBJ1-4	TRBV7-2	15	NA	CASSEMTATNEKLFF	TGTGCCAGCAGCGAGATGACAGCAACTAATGAAAAACTGTTTTTT
TRBD1	TRBJ2-5	TRBV5-1	13	once	CASSRGQKETQYF	TGCGCCAGCAGCAGGGGACAGAAAGAGACCCAGTACTTC
TRBD2	TRBJ2-5	TRBV5-1	15	NA	CASSFGGREQETQYF	TGCGCCAGCAGCTTCGGCGGGAGGGAACAAGAGACCCAGTACTTC
NA	TRBJ2-1	TRBV29-1	14	few	CSVAFRVAYNEQFF	TGCAGCGTCGCCTTCAGGGTGGCCTACAATGAGCAGTTCTTC
NA	TRBJ2-3	TRBV29-1	11	NA	CSVGAGNTQYF	TGCAGCGTTGGGGCTGGAAATACGCAGTATTTT
NA	TRBJ1-6	TRBV5-6	14	NA	CASSFGSYNSPLHF	TGTGCCAGCAGCTTCGGCTCCTATAATTCACCCCTCCACTTT
NA	TRBJ1-2	TRBV5-1	14	once	CASSLEPGSVGYTF	TGCGCCAGCAGCTTGGAGCCGGGGTCGGTTGGCTACACCTTC
NA	TRBJ1-1	TRBV7-2	13	NA	CASSFPGLAEAFF	TGTGCCAGCAGCTTCCCCGGGCTGGCTGAAGCTTTCTTT
TRBD1	TRBJ2-7	TRBV29-1	12	NA	CSVADRPYEQYF	TGCAGCGTCGCGGACAGGCCCTACGAGCAGTACTTC
TRBD2	TRBJ2-7	TRBV5-1	16	NA	CASSPRLAAGAHEQYF	TGCGCCAGCAGCCCCCGACTAGCGGCTGGCGCCCACGAGCAGTACTTC
NA	TRBJ1-2	TRBV29-1	15	few	CSVEVVQGLNYGYTF	TGCAGCGTTGAAGTCGTCCAGGGCCTAAACTATGGCTACACCTTC
NA	TRBJ2-1	TRBV30	18	few	CAWSVFQGSSRSYNEQFF	TGTGCCTGGAGTGTATTCCAGGGGTCATCCCGCTCCTACAATGAGCAGTTCTTC
NA	TRBJ2-5	TRBV5-1	13	few	CASSLNRKETQYF	TGCGCCAGCAGCTTGAACAGGAAAGAGACCCAGTACTTC
NA	TRBJ2-1	TRBV19	13	few	CASSTRGYNEQFF	TGTGCCAGTAGTACGCGGGGTTACAATGAGCAGTTCTTC